Detailed here is one T cell receptor beta chain. Its cognate antigen is unknown. This record belongs to a study of monozygotic twins with inflammatory bowel disease. Germline CDR1 and CDR2: SNHLY and FYNNEI. The CDR3 runs 14 residues. General study results and limits: A distinction between different T cell subtypes was not possible. Patient repertoire variability may have increased through differing immunosuppressive treatments.

Samples each yielded cDNA through eight separate reactions. TCRdb re-called the 5' RACE reads, yielding one record per CDR3 amino acid sequence without DNA. This sample contains fewer than 550,000 distinct CDR3 sequences. Sequenced: blood. The receptor was derived from a human donor with ulcerative colitis or Crohn's disease, or a healthy co-twin of an affected twin (not recorded which). The J gene is TRBJ1-5, the V gene TRBV2. The CDR3 spells CASSGQGGRQPQHF.